The sequence of this T cell receptor (beta chain) was determined in a study of blood T cell repertoires in COVID-19. Germline CDR1 is MDHEN and CDR2 is SYDVKM. The CDR3 consists of 21 residues. The junction had 16 bases not matched to a gene; V was cut back by 4 bases and J by 0 bases. Measured with immunoSEQ multiplex PCR; TCRdb has only the in-frame clones, and not every one. The table records approximately 230,000 clones, 65% to 90% of them present only once. The sequenced sample consisted of PBMCs or T cells enriched from blood (not recorded which). V and J are TRBV28 and TRBJ2-3, with 13 bases identical to TRBD2. The source is a man between 40 and 49 years old who had recovered from COVID-19. CDR3 bases: TGTGCCAGCAGTTGGCCTAGGCTGACTAGCGGGAGGCCCAAGAGCACAGATACGCAGTATTTT. Translation: CASSWPRLTSGRPKSTDTQYF.